This T cell receptor (beta chain) was captured in a study of T cell responses to AZD1222 COVID-19 vaccine. The study, taken as a whole, reports: As reported, nearly half of all spike-specific TCRs target variant regions that are unmutated.

Produced via immunoSEQ multiplex PCR; TCRdb's table is partial and in-frame only. The data contain under 110,000 clones, around 90% of them seen just once; the ten biggest clones take up around 7.6%. On this clone: Antigen: not known.

The germline V gene has CDR1 MGHRA and CDR2 YSYEKL. This CDR3 is 13 amino acids long. Trimming took off 0 bases at V and 3 bases at J, with 5 bases between the two ends. The material sequenced was peripheral blood, taken 28 days after the second AZD1222 dose. The source of this sequence is an adult who received the AZD1222 COVID-19 vaccine. V usage is TRBV4-1 and J usage is TRBJ1-1; D uncertain. CDR3 in amino acids: CASSQDRDTEAFF. CDR3 bases: TGCGCCAGCAGCCAAGATAGGGACACTGAAGCTTTCTTT.